This T cell receptor beta chain came from a study of OX40 agonist ivuxolimab in advanced cancers. Study-level background: Ivuxolimab was a fully human IgG2 agonistic monoclonal antibody targeting the costimulatory receptor OX40 (CD134). Intravenous ivuxolimab was administered to patients every 2 weeks at six dose levels: 0.01, 0.1, 0.3, 1.5, 3 and 10 mg/kg. Partial responses occurred in three dose-escalation patients, of whom one had hepatocellular carcinoma and two had cutaneous melanoma. Peripheral TCRbeta sequencing aimed to test whether ivuxolimab altered TCR sequence diversity and caused clonal T-cell expansion. The monotherapy dose-escalation portion (N ≈ 52 patients) of the phase I ivuxolimab trial is reported in the paper. Among the approximately 50 dose-escalation patients, roughly 20 had hepatocellular carcinoma, approximately 15 melanoma, 9 renal cell carcinoma and 9 head and neck cancer. In the dose-escalation cohort, 70% to 85% of patients were male, and the mean age was roughly 60 years, with a range of about 23 to 90. Prior anti-PD-1, anti-PD-L1 or anti-CTLA-4 therapy was permitted, and checkpoint inhibitors had been received by approximately 39% of dose-escalation patients. Beyond this particular receptor, the publication reports: After ivuxolimab, more expanded clones were found on average in CD8+ T cells than in CD4+ T cells. Low levels of normalized T-cell clonal expansion were also seen in some patients who did not respond. At doses of 0.1 to 3.0 mg/kg, clonal expansion of both CD4+ and CD8+ T cells in blood was seen between baseline and week 6. Which antigens the clonally expanded peripheral T cells were specific for was not determined. In the 0.1-3.0 mg/kg groups, partial responders had among the lowest normalized peripheral clonal expansion, particularly in CD8+ T cells.

Turning to this clone: No cognate antigen has been identified for it. No base quality values were provided; no much bigger clone lies one nucleotide off.

The trial excluded patients who had a history of autoimmune disease or were on systemic immunosuppression. Peripheral blood for TCR sequencing was collected from all dose cohorts at baseline, on cycle 4 day 1, and on cycle 7 day 1. The samples were taken from a phase I, first-in-human, multicenter, open-label dose-escalation trial of ivuxolimab. Adults with locally advanced or metastatic head and neck squamous cell, hepatocellular, melanoma or renal cell carcinoma were enrolled in the trial. Before TCR sequencing, CD4+ T cells and CD8+ T cells from peripheral blood were sorted into separate populations. To sequence the TCRbeta CDR3 region, genomic DNA was isolated from the sorted cells. TCRbeta CDR3 regions were sequenced using the immunoSEQ Assay. Here the immuneACCESS table is served through TCRdb, limited to in-frame sequences with V and J called. Missing clones are a known gap in these copies; in checked studies unresolved V genes cover under half, and the rest lacks a known reason. The sample records nearly 45,000 clones, roughly 80% of which are singletons. Over 12% of the sample comes from the top ten.

Sample: CD4+ or CD8+ T cells sorted from blood, taken in a trial of the OX40 agonist ivuxolimab. The receptor's source is an adult with an advanced solid tumor such as melanoma, head and neck, liver or kidney cancer.

The nucleotide sequence is TGTGCCAGCAGCACCGAGGGGAGGGAGCAGTACTTC. It translates to CASSTEGREQYF. The V gene is TRBV7-9 and the J gene is TRBJ2-7, with TRBD2 tentatively as D gene (6 bases match). Deletion took 5 bases off V and 7 bases off J, with a span of 12 bases between the germline ends. The CDR3 spans 12 residues, from the cysteine through the phenylalanine. Only the CDR3 part of the read is kept: 36 bases, read in frame from the first base. CDR1 and CDR2, per the germline V gene (reference sequence), are SEHNR and FQNEAQ.